These 29 T cell receptor beta chains were all obtained from the same sample, sequenced in a study of cytomegalovirus exposure and HLA in healthy donors. The PCR used 60 Vbeta and 13 Jbeta primers. Only in-frame clones appear in the TCRdb table, and some are missing; sequencing was by immunoSEQ multiplex PCR. Among approximately 180,000 clones, 65% to 85% were seen once, and the ten largest hold 1.5% to 2%. The source material was PBMCs. The receptors originated from a young man in good health and CMV-seronegative.

The chain couples TRBV5-1 to TRBJ1-3; D remains unclear. Germline assignment: CDR1 SGHRS and CDR2 YFSETQ. Trimming left V 3 bases short and J 0 bases short, with 13 bases between. The CDR3 spans 16 residues. The CDR3: CASSYGDHSSGNTIYF. DNA for the CDR3: TGCGCCAGCAGCTACGGGGATCATAGCTCTGGAAACACCATATATTTT.

This clone appeared a single time. The J gene is TRBJ2-3, the V gene TRBV29-1; 8 nucleotides align to TRBD1. Germline lookup yields CDR1 SQVTM and CDR2 ANQGSEA. CDR3 length equals 13 residues. Trimming removed 4 bases from V and 13 bases from J; junction bases left unmatched: 13. CDR3 sequence (DNA): TGCAGCGTTGGGGGGACAGGCCCAAGCTCGAAGTATTTT. It translates to CSVGGTGPSSKYF.

The chain employs TRBV15 and TRBJ1-5; 11 bases are shared with TRBD1. The junction had 8 bases not matched to a gene; V was cut back by 6 bases and J by 10 bases. The CDR3 runs 14 residues. Germline V lookup: CDR1 LNHNV, CDR2 YYDKDF (reference sequence). CDR3 loop: CATSPRTGGSPQHF. CDR3 coding DNA: TGTGCCACCAGTCCGAGGACAGGGGGCTCCCCCCAGCATTTT.

This chain links TRBV2 with TRBJ1-4, with TRBD1 identical over 10 bases. This CDR3 is built from 15 residues. With V trimmed by 5 bases and J by 10 bases, 10 bases remained unmatched. CDR1 is SNHLY, CDR2 FYNNEI, per germline. CDR3 sequence (DNA): TGTGCCAGCAGTAAATCCGGGACAGGGGTTGGAAAACTGTTTTTT. It codes for CASSKSGTGVGKLFF. Together with reference TRBV2 and TRBJ1-4, the CDR3 gives the full variable domain: EPEVTQTPSHQVTQMGQEVILRCVPISNHLYFYWYRQILGQKVEFLVSFYNNEISEKSEIFDDQFSVERPDGSNFTLKIRSTKLEDSAMYFCASSKSGTGVGKLFFGSGTQLSVL.

The CDR3 loop reads CASSVQGSQPQHF. The CDR3 nucleotides are TGTGCCAGCAGTGTACAGGGGTCCCAGCCCCAGCATTTT. The chain employs TRBV25-1 and TRBJ1-5, with 7 nucleotides matching TRBD1. Germline lookup yields CDR1 MGHDK and CDR2 SYGVNS. CDR3 size: 13 residues. With 4 bases clipped from V and 7 bases from J, the junction kept 4 bases outside the gene matches. Full variable domain (remainder filled in from reference TRBV25-1 and TRBJ1-5): EADIYQTPRYLVIGTGKKITLECSQTMGHDKMYWYQQDPGMELHLIHYSYGVNSTEKGDLSSESTVSRIRTEHFPLTLESARPSHTSQYLCASSVQGSQPQHFGDGTRLSIL.

The rearrangement uses TRBV6-4 and TRBJ2-3, with 7 bases identical to TRBD2. Trimming cost V 8 bases and J 4 bases; bases outside gene matches: 6. The CDR3 has 13 amino acids. CDR1 and CDR2 from the germline V gene are MRHNA and SNTAGT. The chain's CDR3 is CASGREVSDTQYF. The CDR3 DNA is TGTGCCAGCGGGAGGGAGGTGTCAGATACGCAGTATTTT.

The V gene is TRBV18, the J gene TRBJ2-2, with 7 bases that match TRBD1. CDR3 length equals 15 residues. Trimming took 3 bases from V and 3 from J; bases not matched to a gene: 4. The germline gives CDR1 KGHSH, CDR2 LQKENI. The CDR3, as DNA: TGTGCCAGCTCACCCCGACAGGGTGACACCGGGGAGCTGTTTTTT. It is translated as CASSPRQGDTGELFF.

V and J are TRBV7-3 and TRBJ2-1; 14 nucleotides line up with TRBD2. Germline lookup yields CDR1 SGHTA and CDR2 FQGTGA. The CDR3 runs 16 residues. V lost 5 bases to trimming and J lost 9 bases; unmatched junction nucleotides: 9. The CDR3 DNA sequence: TGTGCCAGCAGCCAGGGACTAGCGGGAGTTGGGGGTGAGCAGTTCTTC. Translation: CASSQGLAGVGGEQFF.

This clone has just a few counts. The chain carries TRBV14 and TRBJ2-3; 10 positions agree with TRBD2. This CDR3 is 17 amino acids long. Losses at the gene ends were 1 base for V and 6 bases for J; bases not matched to a gene: 10. Germline V lookup: CDR1 SGHDN, CDR2 FVKESK. The CDR3 spells CASSQGQSGRGPDTQYF. DNA of the CDR3: TGTGCCAGCAGCCAAGGTCAGAGCGGGAGGGGGCCGGATACGCAGTATTTT.

The chain employs TRBV4-3 and TRBJ2-1; 7 positions match TRBD1. The CDR3 runs to 17 residues. Germline V CDR1 and CDR2: LGHNA, YSLEER. V was clipped by 2 bases and J by 2 bases; unmatched bases: 9. This chain's CDR3 is CASSQRPGTAAYNEQFF. The CDR3 DNA is TGCGCCAGCAGCCAAAGGCCGGGGACAGCCGCCTACAATGAGCAGTTCTTC.

The chain recombines TRBV18 with TRBJ1-4; TRBD1 aligns across 7 bases. The CDR3 runs to 18 residues. The germline CDR1 and CDR2 sequences are KGHSH and LQKENI. Unmatched junction bases numbered 15, after V lost 3 bases and J lost 5 bases. The CDR3 coding sequence is TGTGCCAGCTCACCCACGACAGGGTTAATAGCCCTGAATGAAAAACTGTTTTTT. This codes for CASSPTTGLIALNEKLFF.

CDR3 DNA: TGTGCCAGCAGCCCGGACAGGGGAAGGTCCTACGAGCAGTACTTC. It yields the protein CASSPDRGRSYEQYF. V usage is TRBV7-9 and J usage is TRBJ2-7, with TRBD1 matching 9 bases. The V segment lost 5 bases and the J segment 1 base; nucleotides outside the gene matches: 6. Germline-derived CDR1 and CDR2 are SEHNR and FQNEAQ (reference sequence). The CDR3 runs 15 residues.

This chain joins TRBV18 and TRBJ1-4; maybe TRBD1 (6 bases). Trimming removed 3 bases at V and 5 bases at J, with 10 bases between. The CDR3 is 14 residues long. The germline V gene has CDR1 KGHSH and CDR2 LQKENI. In DNA, the CDR3 is TGTGCCAGCTCACCGGCGACAGGAAATGAAAAACTGTTTTTT. The encoded protein is CASSPATGNEKLFF.

This chain connects TRBV7-8 to TRBJ2-2; a possible D gene is TRBD1 (6 bases). Between the trimmed V and J ends, which lost 2 bases and 4 bases, there was a span of 14 bases. The V gene's germline CDR1 is SGHVS and CDR2 FQNEAQ. This CDR3 contains 16 residues. The CDR3 coding sequence is TGTGCCAGCAGCTTATTCGGACAGCCGAGCACCGGGGAGCTGTTTTTT. It codes for CASSLFGQPSTGELFF.

This clone was seen only once. The chain links TRBV10-3 to TRBJ1-2; the match to TRBD1 covers 7 bases. Per germline, CDR1 ENHRY and CDR2 SYGVKD. V shed 3 bases and J 2 bases; nucleotides not matched to a gene: 0. The CDR3 has 13 residues. CDR3 amino acids: CAISEQGNYGYTF. The CDR3 DNA is TGTGCCATCAGTGAACAGGGGAACTATGGCTACACCTTC.

This chain uses TRBV19 with TRBJ2-7; D is perhaps TRBD1 (6 bases). This CDR3 is built from 16 residues. Trimming pared 2 bases from V and 0 bases from J, leaving 14 bases between. Per germline, CDR1 LNHDA and CDR2 SQIVND (reference sequence). The CDR3 protein is CASSITGSSSSYEQYF. Written as DNA, the CDR3 is TGTGCCAGTAGTATAACAGGGTCTTCGAGCTCCTACGAGCAGTACTTC.

The CDR3 DNA is TGTGCCAGCAGTCACACCGGGACAGAGGGGAGGAGCTCTGGAAACACCATATATTTT. It translates to CASSHTGTEGRSSGNTIYF. The J gene is TRBJ1-3, the V gene TRBV28; 7 bases map to TRBD1. CDR1 is MDHEN and CDR2 is SYDVKM in the germline V gene. There are 19 residues in the CDR3. V lost 5 bases to trimming and J lost 0 bases; unmatched junction nucleotides: 16.

V and J are TRBV28 and TRBJ2-7, with D possibly being TRBD1 (5 bases). The V end was cut by 6 bases, the J end by 7 bases, with 16 bases between. Per germline, CDR1 MDHEN and CDR2 SYDVKM. This CDR3 has 13 residues. The CDR3: CASRPGLGPEQYF. The CDR3 DNA sequence: TGTGCCAGCAGACCAGGGCTGGGTCCGGAGCAGTACTTC.

V usage is TRBV7-3 and J usage is TRBJ2-6; D gene unclear. The V gene lost 5 bases and the J gene lost 0 bases, with 8 bases spanning the gap. CDR1 is SGHTA and CDR2 is FQGTGA in the germline V gene. The CDR3 is 15 amino acids. The CDR3 here is CASSRLASGANVLTF. CDR3 bases: TGTGCCAGCAGCCGACTCGCCTCTGGGGCCAACGTCCTGACTTTC.

The sample holds one count of this clone. This chain links TRBV4-1 with TRBJ2-7, with no clear D. Germline V gives CDR1 MGHRA, CDR2 YSYEKL. The CDR3 spans 13 residues. The V and J ends lost 0 bases and 4 bases respectively, with 7 bases between them. The CDR3 sequence is CASSQDGGYEQYF. CDR3 bases: TGCGCCAGCAGCCAAGATGGCGGATACGAGCAGTACTTC.

This clone was counted between two and nine times. The V and J genes are TRBV14 and TRBJ1-1, with D possibly being TRBD1 (5 bases). This CDR3 is 15 amino acids long. With 5 bases removed from V and 6 bases from J, the gap between germline ends came to 19 bases. Germline V lookup: CDR1 SGHDN, CDR2 FVKESK. The CDR3 here is CASSSSRQGWPEAFF. The CDR3 bases are TGTGCCAGCAGCTCCTCTCGGCAGGGTTGGCCTGAAGCTTTCTTT.

This clone was counted once. The J gene is TRBJ1-1, the V gene TRBV18; no definite D call. Germline CDR1 KGHSH, CDR2 LQKENI. The CDR3 is 16 residues long. V was cut by 3 bases and J by 8 bases, with 22 bases left in between. CDR3 loop: CASSPKQLASPEEAFF. The CDR3 DNA sequence: TGTGCCAGCTCACCTAAACAGTTAGCGTCCCCAGAAGAAGCTTTCTTT.

The chain couples TRBV2 to TRBJ2-6; D remains ambiguous. Between the trimmed V and J ends, which lost 0 bases and 0 bases, there was a span of 3 bases. Germline CDR1 and CDR2: SNHLY and FYNNEI. This CDR3 has 15 residues. The CDR3 sequence: CASSEAASGANVLTF. In nucleotides, the CDR3 is TGTGCCAGCAGTGAAGCGGCCTCTGGGGCCAACGTCCTGACTTTC.

The chain carries TRBV11-3 and TRBJ2-1; 8 nucleotides match TRBD1. Looked up from germline, CDR1 is SGHNT and CDR2 is YENEEA. This CDR3 region has 13 residues. Losses at the gene ends were 8 bases for V and 8 bases for J; bases not matched to a gene: 8. The CDR3 DNA is TGTGCCAGCGGGACAGGCGCCAGGGATGAGCAGTTCTTC. It encodes CASGTGARDEQFF.

V is TRBV14 and J is TRBJ1-2; unclear D gene. The germline V and J ends were trimmed by 1 base and 2 bases, with 5 bases remaining between them. The CDR3 loop spans 13 amino acids. Germline CDR1 SGHDN, CDR2 FVKESK. The CDR3 DNA reads TGTGCCAGCAGCCAAGTGAGGAACTATGGCTACACCTTC. This encodes CASSQVRNYGYTF.

This chain uses TRBV9 with TRBJ1-3; 7 bases match TRBD1. Germline V gene lookup returns CDR1 SGDLS and CDR2 YYNGEE. The CDR3 has 15 amino acids. V shed 2 bases and J 2 bases; nucleotides not matched to a gene: 4. The CDR3 region is CASSVTGVPGNTIYF. The CDR3 region has the DNA TGTGCCAGCAGCGTTACAGGGGTCCCTGGAAACACCATATATTTT. Supplemented by reference TRBV9 and TRBJ1-3, the full variable domain reads DSGVTQTPKHLITATGQRVTLRCSPRSGDLSVYWYQQSLDQGLQFLIQYYNGEERAKGNILERFSAQQFPDLHSELNLSSLELGDSALYFCASSVTGVPGNTIYFGEGSWLTVV.

The chain recombines TRBV10-1 with TRBJ1-3; D may be TRBD1 (6 bases). This CDR3 has 15 amino acids. Looked up from germline, CDR1 is WNHNN and CDR2 is SYGVQD (reference sequence). Trimming stripped 11 bases from V and 3 bases from J, with 20 bases between. DNA for the CDR3: TGCGCCGGCCCCTGTCCAGGGGTCGATGGAAACACCATATATTTT. Translated, it gives CAGPCPGVDGNTIYF.

This clone was counted between two and nine times. The chain uses TRBV19 and TRBJ2-3, with TRBD1 identical over 9 bases. V was pared by 2 bases and J by 2 bases, with 8 bases of the junction left unmatched. The germline CDR1 and CDR2 sequences are LNHDA and SQIVND (reference sequence). The CDR3 has 17 amino acids. The CDR3 here is CASSINRDRDTTDTQYF. The CDR3 region has the DNA TGTGCCAGTAGTATAAACCGGGACAGGGACACCACAGATACGCAGTATTTT.

V usage is TRBV7-9 and J usage is TRBJ2-2; D may be TRBD2 (5 bases). Germline-derived CDR1 and CDR2 are SEHNR and FQNEAQ (reference sequence). This CDR3 is 16 amino acids long. V was cut by 6 bases and J by 7 bases, with 21 bases left in between. The CDR3 nucleotides read TGTGCCAGCAGTTTCCGACCCATAGTTGAGGGCGGGGAGCTGTTTTTT. This encodes CASSFRPIVEGGELFF.